The 14 T cell receptor beta chains below come from one sample, sequenced in a study of T cells after yellow fever vaccination. TCRdb analysed the 5' RACE reads with MiXCR anew, one entry per CDR3 protein. The sample records around 530,000 distinct CDR3 sequences, 17% being singletons. The sequences come from PBMCs, collected about 5 days after the first yellow fever vaccination. All receptors derive from a man aged 18 to 30 who received the YFV17D yellow fever vaccine.

The V and J genes are TRBV5-1 and TRBJ2-5; TRBD1 matches at 11 bases. This CDR3 is 16 amino acids long. CDR1 SGHRS and CDR2 YFSETQ come from the germline V gene. J gave up 5 bases and V 4 bases, and 10 bases lay outside the gene matches. The CDR3 DNA sequence: TGCGCCAGCAGCCTTGGGACAGGGGGTGAGTGGGAGACCCAGTACTTC. Its protein is CASSLGTGGEWETQYF.

There are a few counts of this clonotype. The V and J genes are TRBV7-9 and TRBJ1-5; D is uncertain. This CDR3 is 14 amino acids long. Germline CDR1 and CDR2: SEHNR and FQNEAQ (reference sequence). Trimming stripped 3 bases from V and 6 bases from J, with 12 bases between. CDR3 bases: TGTGCCAGCAGCTTTGCCAGTCCGGGTCAGCCCCAGCATTTT. Translating gives CASSFASPGQPQHF.

This clonotype was seen only a few times. V gene TRBV4-1 combines with J gene TRBJ1-2, with a weak D call TRBD1 (5 bases). The V end was cut by 1 base, the J end by 3 bases, with 12 bases between. Germline CDR1 MGHRA, CDR2 YSYEKL. This CDR3 spans 15 amino acids. CDR3 sequence: CASSQGRLQDYGYTF. The DNA of the CDR3 is TGCGCCAGCAGCCAAGGTCGGCTACAGGACTATGGCTACACCTTC.

This clonotype was picked up a small number of times. V is TRBV6-2 or TRBV6-3 and J is TRBJ1-6, with a weak D call TRBD1 (5 bases). CDR3 length: 14 amino acids. CDR1 and CDR2 from the germline V gene are MNHEY and SVGEGT. V lost 2 bases, J lost 9 bases, and 11 bases lay in between. DNA for the CDR3: TGTGCCAGCAGTTACAGACAGAACCCTTCACCCCTCCACTTT. This sequence encodes CASSYRQNPSPLHF.

The table lists this clonotype with a few counts. The chain uses TRBV7-2 and TRBJ1-5, with D perhaps matching TRBD1 (5 bases). Trimming shortened V by 1 base and J by 3 bases, and 10 bases separated the two germline ends. This CDR3 region has 15 residues. CDR1 and CDR2 (germline): SGHTA, FQGNSA. CDR3 DNA sequence: TGTGCCAGCAGCTTAGTAGGGGAAAACAATCAGCCCCAGCATTTT. This translates into CASSLVGENNQPQHF.

The gene calls are TRBV4-1 and TRBJ2-7; perhaps TRBD2 as D (6 bases). Germline values: CDR1 MGHRA, CDR2 YSYEKL. This CDR3 is 15 amino acids long. The V end was cut by 0 bases, the J end by 9 bases, with 18 bases between. For the CDR3, the DNA is TGCGCCAGCAGCCAAGAAGAGTCGGTATCGGGGGTGCAGTACTTC. This translates into CASSQEESVSGVQYF.

This clonotype was counted once. The rearrangement joins TRBV5-6 to TRBJ2-5; no reliable D call. V shed 4 bases and J shed 3 bases, with 10 bases lying between them. Germline V gene sequence: CDR1 SGHDT, CDR2 YYEEEE. This CDR3 spans 13 amino acids. The CDR3 coding sequence is TGTGCCAGCAGCGCTTACATGGAAGAGACCCAGTACTTC. Amino acid sequence: CASSAYMEETQYF.

The chain carries TRBV12-3 or TRBV12-4 and TRBJ1-5; possible D gene TRBD1, 6 bases. The length of the CDR3 is 14 residues. V lost 3 bases and J 2 bases, leaving 8 bases between the germline ends. This CDR3 is CASSFQGRNQPQHF. CDR3 sequence (DNA): TGTGCCAGCAGTTTTCAGGGGCGCAATCAGCCCCAGCATTTT.

This clonotype came up a few times. This chain connects TRBV7-2 to TRBJ2-5; 8 bases match TRBD2. The CDR3 runs to 16 residues. Looked up from germline, CDR1 is SGHTA and CDR2 is FQGNSA. V lost 1 base, J lost 4 bases, and 8 bases stayed unmatched. CDR3 in DNA: TGTGCCAGCAGCTTAGATCCGGGGGGGCCCGGAGAGACCCAGTACTTC. Translating it yields CASSLDPGGPGETQYF.

This clonotype was counted between two and nine times. An end of the junction differs from the germline gene, which may be a read error. The V call is TRBV7-2, the J call TRBJ2-3; TRBD2 agrees at 7 bases. The CDR3 has 12 residues. Germline values: CDR1 SGHTA, CDR2 FQGNSA. The CDR3 here is CASSQGGRNMHF. CDR3 DNA: TGTGCCAGCAGTCAGGGAGGGCGTAATATGCATTTT. Variable domain in full (rest from reference TRBV7-2 and TRBJ2-3): GAGVSQSPSNKVTEKGKDVELRCDPISGHTALYWYRQSLGQGLEFLIYFQGNSAPDKSGLPSDRFSAERTGGSVSTLTIQRTQQEDSAVYLCASSQGGRNMHFGPGTRLTVL.

V and J are TRBV4-1 and TRBJ2-3, with D possibly called TRBD1 or TRBD2 (5 bases each). Germline CDR1 and CDR2: MGHRA and YSYEKL. Trimming stripped 4 bases from V and 5 bases from J, with 19 bases between. This CDR3 comprises 16 residues. Here the CDR3 DNA reads TGCGCCAGCAGCCGGCACCGGGACGCTAGGGGAGATACGCAGTATTTT. It is translated as CASSRHRDARGDTQYF.

The DNA of the CDR3 is TGTGCCAGCAGCTTAGGGCCCCCCACTGGGGCCAACGTCCTGACTTTC. Translation: CASSLGPPTGANVLTF. V gene TRBV7-2 combines with J gene TRBJ2-6; D call uncertain. Deletions cut 1 base from V and 2 bases from J, with 9 bases between. Per germline, CDR1 SGHTA and CDR2 FQGNSA. This CDR3 spans 16 amino acids.

This clonotype was detected once. The rearrangement links TRBV20-1 to TRBJ1-6; TRBD1 aligns across 7 bases. Trimming at V came to 5 bases and at J to 11 bases, leaving 15 bases not matched to a gene. The CDR3 length is 15 residues. Germline-derived CDR1 and CDR2 are DFQATT and SNEGSKA (reference sequence). The CDR3, as DNA: TGCAGTGCTGCCCGCTCAACAGGGGAAGTGGCACCCCTCCACTTT. This gives the protein CSAARSTGEVAPLHF.

This rearrangement joins TRBV7-2 to TRBJ2-5, with a tentative D call TRBD1 (6 bases). V shed 5 bases and J shed 5 bases, with 24 bases lying between them. The CDR3 is 17 residues long. Germline-derived CDR1 and CDR2 are SGHTA and FQGNSA. This chain's CDR3 is CASSPRRGSGHRETQYF. The CDR3 DNA follows: TGTGCCAGCAGCCCGAGAAGGGGGTCAGGACATCGGGAGACCCAGTACTTC.